Detailed here is one TCR beta chain. Its matching antigen is unknown. These data originate in a study of beta chain features in type 1 diabetes. Study-wide findings and caveats: Moderately but significantly shorter TCRB CDR3s were found in Type 1 diabetes patients in all four CD4+ subsets. Type 1 diabetes patients had fewer VDJ junction insertions and more deletions. Compared to healthy donors, patients appeared to have naive, central memory and Treg TCRB repertoires that were more alike.

The whole isolated RNA underwent reverse transcription, so sequencing captured expressed TCRB transcripts. Each sample of naive, central memory or regulatory T cells had, on average, approximately 3.5 million reads. TCRdb keeps only in-frame clones here, not all; method: immunoSEQ multiplex PCR. The top ten clones hold about 0.01% of a sample with 330,000 or so clones, roughly 12% of them seen once. Sequenced: naive CD4+ T cells from blood. The clonotype was recovered from a woman aged 18-29 years with type 1 diabetes.

In DNA form, the CDR3 reads TGTGCCAGCAGAACACTAGCGGGATATGCCAATGAGCAGTTCTTC. It specifies CASRTLAGYANEQFF. V usage is TRBV11-2 and J usage is TRBJ2-1; 10 bases agree with TRBD2. The junction had 8 bases not matched to a gene; V was cut back by 6 bases and J by 6 bases. This CDR3 has 15 residues. Germline CDR1 and CDR2: SGHAT and FQNNGV.